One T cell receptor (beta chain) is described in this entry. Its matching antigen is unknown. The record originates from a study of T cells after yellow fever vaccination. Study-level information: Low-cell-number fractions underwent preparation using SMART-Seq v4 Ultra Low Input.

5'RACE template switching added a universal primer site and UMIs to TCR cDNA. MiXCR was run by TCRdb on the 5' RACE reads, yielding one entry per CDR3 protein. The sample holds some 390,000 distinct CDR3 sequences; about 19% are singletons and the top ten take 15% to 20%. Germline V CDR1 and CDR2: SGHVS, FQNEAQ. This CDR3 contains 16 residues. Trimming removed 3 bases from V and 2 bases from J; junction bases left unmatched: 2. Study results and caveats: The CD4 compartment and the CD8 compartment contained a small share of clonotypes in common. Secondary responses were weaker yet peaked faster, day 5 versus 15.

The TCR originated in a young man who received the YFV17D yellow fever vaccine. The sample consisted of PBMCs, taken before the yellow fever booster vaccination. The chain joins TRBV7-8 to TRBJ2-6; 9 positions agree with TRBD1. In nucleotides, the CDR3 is TGTGCCAGCAGCTTCAACAGGGGGCCTGGGGCCAACGTCCTGACTTTC. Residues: CASSFNRGPGANVLTF.